This T cell receptor beta chain emerged from a study of T cell responses to AZD1222 COVID-19 vaccine. Study context: Investigators merged groups given second doses at roughly 4 or roughly 12 weeks.

The table came from immunoSEQ multiplex PCR; TCRdb's copy has only in-frame clones and leaves some out. In the table there are roughly 100,000 clones, about 88% of which are singletons. The sequence was obtained from an adult in good health. Sequencing was performed on peripheral blood, taken on day 0 of AZD1222 vaccination.

The CDR3 loop is CAWLTDNTDTQYF. The CDR3 DNA reads as TGTGCCTGGTTGACAGACAACACAGATACGCAGTATTTT. The rearrangement links TRBV30 to TRBJ2-3, with a possible D match to TRBD1 (5 bases). The CDR3 spans 13 residues. CDR1 and CDR2 from the germline V gene are GTSNPN and SVGIG (reference sequence). V lost 5 bases, J lost 2 bases, and 11 bases lay in between.